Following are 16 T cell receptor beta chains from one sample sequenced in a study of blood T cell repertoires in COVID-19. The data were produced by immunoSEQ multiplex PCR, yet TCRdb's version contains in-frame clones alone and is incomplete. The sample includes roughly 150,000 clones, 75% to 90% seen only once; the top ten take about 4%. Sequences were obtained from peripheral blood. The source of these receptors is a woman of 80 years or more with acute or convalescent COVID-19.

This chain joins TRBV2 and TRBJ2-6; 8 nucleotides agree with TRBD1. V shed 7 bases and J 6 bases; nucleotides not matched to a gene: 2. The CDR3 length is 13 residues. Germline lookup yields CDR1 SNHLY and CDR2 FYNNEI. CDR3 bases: TGTGCCAGCACGGGACAGGCGGCCAACGTCCTGACTTTC. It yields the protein CASTGQAANVLTF. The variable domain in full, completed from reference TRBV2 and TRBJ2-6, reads EPEVTQTPSHQVTQMGQEVILRCVPISNHLYFYWYRQILGQKVEFLVSFYNNEISEKSEIFDDQFSVERPDGSNFTLKIRSTKLEDSAMYFCASTGQAANVLTFGAGSRLTVL.

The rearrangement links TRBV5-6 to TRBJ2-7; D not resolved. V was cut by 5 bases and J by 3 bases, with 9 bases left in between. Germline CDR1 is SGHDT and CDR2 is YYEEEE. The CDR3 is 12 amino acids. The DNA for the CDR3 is TGTGCCAGCAGTAACCTCGGCTACGAGCAGTACTTC. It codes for CASSNLGYEQYF.

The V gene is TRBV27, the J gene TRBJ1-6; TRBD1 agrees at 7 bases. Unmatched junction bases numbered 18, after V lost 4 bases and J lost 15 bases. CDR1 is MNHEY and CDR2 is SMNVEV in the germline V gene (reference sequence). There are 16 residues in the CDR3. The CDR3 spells CASSSHGQVLRSGLHF. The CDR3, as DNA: TGTGCCAGCAGTTCCCATGGACAGGTCCTAAGATCAGGCCTCCACTTT.

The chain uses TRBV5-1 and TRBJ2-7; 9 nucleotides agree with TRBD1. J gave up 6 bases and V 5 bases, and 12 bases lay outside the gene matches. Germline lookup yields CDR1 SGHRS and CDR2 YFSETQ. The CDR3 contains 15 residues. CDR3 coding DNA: TGCGCCAGCAGGCCGCCCGGGACAGGGAATAGCGAGCAGTACTTC. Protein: CASRPPGTGNSEQYF. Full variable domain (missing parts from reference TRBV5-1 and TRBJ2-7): KAGVTQTPRYLIKTRGQQVTLSCSPISGHRSVSWYQQTPGQGLQFLFEYFSETQRNKGNFPGRFSGRQFSNSRSEMNVSTLELGDSALYLCASRPPGTGNSEQYFGPGTRLTVT.

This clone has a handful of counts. The CDR3 loop reads CASSFALDRGTFF. The CDR3 coding sequence is TGTGCCAGCAGCTTTGCCCTGGACAGGGGGACTTTCTTT. The J gene is TRBJ1-1, the V gene TRBV11-2; 10 bases fit TRBD1. With V trimmed by 3 bases and J by 12 bases, 7 bases remained unmatched. The CDR3 is made up of 13 amino acids. Germline V gene data show CDR1 as SGHAT and CDR2 as FQNNGV.

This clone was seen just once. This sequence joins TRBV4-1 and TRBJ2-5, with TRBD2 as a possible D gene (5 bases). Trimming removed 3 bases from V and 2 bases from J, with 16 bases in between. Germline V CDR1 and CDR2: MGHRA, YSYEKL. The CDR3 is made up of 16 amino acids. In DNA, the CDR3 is TGCGCCAGCAGCCAGGGAATAGCGTCGGGACAAGAGACCCAGTACTTC. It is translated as CASSQGIASGQETQYF.

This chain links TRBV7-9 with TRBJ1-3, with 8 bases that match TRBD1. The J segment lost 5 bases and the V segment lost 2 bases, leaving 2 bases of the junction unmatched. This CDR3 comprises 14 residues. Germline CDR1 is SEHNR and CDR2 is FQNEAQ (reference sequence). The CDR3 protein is CASSLSGGRNTIYF. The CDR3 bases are TGTGCCAGCAGCTTATCAGGGGGCAGAAACACCATATATTTT.

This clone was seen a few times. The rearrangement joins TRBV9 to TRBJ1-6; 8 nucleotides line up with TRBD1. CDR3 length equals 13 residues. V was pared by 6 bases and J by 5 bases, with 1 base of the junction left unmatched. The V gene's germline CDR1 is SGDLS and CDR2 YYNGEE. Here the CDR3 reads CASNRGNNSPLHF. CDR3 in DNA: TGTGCCAGCAACAGGGGGAATAATTCACCCCTCCACTTT.

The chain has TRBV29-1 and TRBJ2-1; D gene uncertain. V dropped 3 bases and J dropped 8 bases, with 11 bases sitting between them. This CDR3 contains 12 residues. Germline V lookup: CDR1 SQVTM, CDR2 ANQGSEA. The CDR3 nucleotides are TGCAGCGTTGATGGCTTGTTGGATGAGCAGTTCTTC. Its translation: CSVDGLLDEQFF.

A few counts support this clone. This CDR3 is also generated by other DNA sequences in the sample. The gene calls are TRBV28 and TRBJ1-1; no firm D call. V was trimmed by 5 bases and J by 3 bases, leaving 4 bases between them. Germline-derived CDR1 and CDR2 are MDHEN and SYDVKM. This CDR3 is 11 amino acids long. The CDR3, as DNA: TGTGCCAGCAGTACTTACACTGAAGCTTTCTTT. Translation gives CASSTYTEAFF.

This CDR3 is CAISDGQGSNQPQHF. CDR3 nucleotides: TGTGCCATCAGTGACGGACAGGGTAGCAATCAGCCCCAGCATTTT. This chain joins TRBV10-3 and TRBJ1-5, with 8 nucleotides matching TRBD1. The CDR3 covers 15 residues. The trim removed 3 bases at V and 0 bases at J, leaving 1 base unmatched. The V gene's germline CDR1 is ENHRY and CDR2 SYGVKD.

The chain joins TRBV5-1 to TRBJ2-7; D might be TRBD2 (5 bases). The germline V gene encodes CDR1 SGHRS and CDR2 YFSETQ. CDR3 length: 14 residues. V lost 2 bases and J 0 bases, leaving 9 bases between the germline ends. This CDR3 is CASSLEGFSYEQYF. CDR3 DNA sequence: TGCGCCAGCAGCTTAGAGGGATTCTCCTACGAGCAGTACTTC.

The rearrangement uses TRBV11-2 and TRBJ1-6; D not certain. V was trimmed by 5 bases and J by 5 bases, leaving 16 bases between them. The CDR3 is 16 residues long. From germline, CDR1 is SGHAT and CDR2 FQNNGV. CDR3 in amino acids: CASSAFLGGDNSPLHF. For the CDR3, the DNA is TGTGCCAGCAGCGCTTTTTTGGGCGGGGATAATTCACCCCTCCACTTT.

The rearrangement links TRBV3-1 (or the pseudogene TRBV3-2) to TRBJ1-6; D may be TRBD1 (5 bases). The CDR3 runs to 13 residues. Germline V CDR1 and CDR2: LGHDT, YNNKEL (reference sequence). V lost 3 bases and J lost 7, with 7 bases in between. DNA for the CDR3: TGTGCCAGCAGCCAGGGGCGAAATTCACCCCTCCACTTT. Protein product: CASSQGRNSPLHF.

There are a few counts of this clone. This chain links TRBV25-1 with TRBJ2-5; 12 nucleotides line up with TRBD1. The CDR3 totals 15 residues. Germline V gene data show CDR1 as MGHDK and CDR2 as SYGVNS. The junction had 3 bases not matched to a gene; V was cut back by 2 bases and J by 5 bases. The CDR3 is CASSERDRGLETQYF. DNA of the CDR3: TGTGCCAGCAGTGAAAGGGACAGGGGGCTGGAGACCCAGTACTTC.

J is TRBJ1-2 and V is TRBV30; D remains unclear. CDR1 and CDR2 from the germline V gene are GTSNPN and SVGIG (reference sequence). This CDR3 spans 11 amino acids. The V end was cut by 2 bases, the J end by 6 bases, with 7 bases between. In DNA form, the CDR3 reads TGTGCCTGGAGTTGGGAGAATGGCTACACCTTC. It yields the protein CAWSWENGYTF.